Below are 2 T cell receptor beta chains sequenced from a single sample in a study of shared clonotypes between healthy human individuals. Only in-frame clones appear in the TCRdb table, and some are missing; sequencing was by immunoSEQ multiplex PCR. The table has 2 million to 2.5 million clones, around 93% seen once. The material sequenced was naive CD4+ T cells from PBMCs. Regarding subset: CD45RA+ positively selected. Every receptor here comes from a young man in good health. Some clones in this sample may be carry-over from other donors' samples.

The chain employs TRBV6-4 and TRBJ2-7; 11 bases align to TRBD2. Looked up from germline, CDR1 is MRHNA and CDR2 is SNTAGT. The CDR3 is 19 residues long. J gave up 0 bases and V 3 bases, and 13 bases lay outside the gene matches. CDR3 amino acids: CASSDFAFASGRLSYEQYF. The CDR3 coding sequence is TGTGCCAGCAGTGATTTCGCCTTTGCTAGCGGGAGGCTCTCCTACGAGCAGTACTTC.

The CDR3, as DNA: TGCAGTGCTAGTGAAGGCAGAGGGCAGTTCTTC. Translation: CSASEGRGQFF. The rearrangement joins TRBV20-1 to TRBJ2-1; D not resolved. CDR1 is DFQATT, CDR2 SNEGSKA, per germline (reference sequence). V was clipped by 3 bases and J by 12 bases, with 12 bases between them. This CDR3 has 11 amino acids.